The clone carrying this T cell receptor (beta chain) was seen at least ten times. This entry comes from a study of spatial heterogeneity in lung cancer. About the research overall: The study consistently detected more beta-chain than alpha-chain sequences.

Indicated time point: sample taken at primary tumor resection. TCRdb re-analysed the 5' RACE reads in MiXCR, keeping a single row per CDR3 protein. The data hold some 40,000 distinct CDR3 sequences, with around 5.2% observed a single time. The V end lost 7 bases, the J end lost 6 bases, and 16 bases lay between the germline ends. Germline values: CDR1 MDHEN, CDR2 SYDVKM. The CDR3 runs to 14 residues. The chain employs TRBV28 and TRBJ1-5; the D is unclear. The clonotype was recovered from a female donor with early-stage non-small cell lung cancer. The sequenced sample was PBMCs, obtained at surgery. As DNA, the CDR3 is TGTGCCAGCACCCCGGTGGGGAGGGTTCAGCCCCAGCATTTT. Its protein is CASTPVGRVQPQHF.